This TCR beta chain was sequenced during a study of immune evolution from preneoplasia to lung adenocarcinoma. Study background: HLA loss of heterozygosity: roughly 6.6% AIS, about 15% MIA, more than 25% ADC, none AAH.

Profiling relied on immunoSEQ multiplex PCR, and the TCRdb table lists in-frame clones only, not all of them. The sample lists roughly 35,000 clones, around 74% occurring once. V lost 0 bases, J lost 1 base, and 3 bases stayed unmatched. CDR3 size: 16 residues. Germline V gives CDR1 SGHDT, CDR2 YYEEEE. The study, taken as a whole, reports: Clonality was highest in normal lung, lower in later-stage lesions apparently.

Patients had resection in Japan or China between 2014 and 2017. Each case's diagnosis was confirmed by two pathologists on H&E. About this clone itself: What it binds is not known.

The sequence was collected from a person between 55 and 70 years old with lung adenocarcinoma. Sequencing was done on a sample of FFPE invasive lung adenocarcinoma tissue. The rearrangement uses TRBV5-6 and TRBJ1-5; 8 nucleotides line up with TRBD1. The DNA of the CDR3 is TGTGCCAGCAGCTTGGGACAGGGGATAAGCAATCAGCCCCAGCATTTT. The encoded protein is CASSLGQGISNQPQHF.